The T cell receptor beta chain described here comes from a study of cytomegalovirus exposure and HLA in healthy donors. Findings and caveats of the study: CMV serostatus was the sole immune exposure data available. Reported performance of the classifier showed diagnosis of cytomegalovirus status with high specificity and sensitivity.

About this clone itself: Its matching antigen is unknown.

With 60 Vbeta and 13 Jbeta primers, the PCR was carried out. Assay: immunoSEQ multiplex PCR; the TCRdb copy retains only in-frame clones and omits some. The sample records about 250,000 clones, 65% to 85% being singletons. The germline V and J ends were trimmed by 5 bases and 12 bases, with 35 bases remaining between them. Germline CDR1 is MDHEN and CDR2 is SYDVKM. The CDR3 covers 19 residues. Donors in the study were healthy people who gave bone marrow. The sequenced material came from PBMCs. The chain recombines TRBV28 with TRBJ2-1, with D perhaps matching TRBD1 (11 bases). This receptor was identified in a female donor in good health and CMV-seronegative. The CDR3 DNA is TGTGCCAGCAGTACCGGACAGGGGGCATGGGCTAGCGGGAGAATGGGGCAGTTCTTC. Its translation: CASSTGQGAWASGRMGQFF.